The 20 T cell receptor beta chains presented below share a single source sample, sequenced in a study of T-cell reconstitution after alpha-beta-depleted transplantation in children (dated by TCRdb to the mid-2010s). The method was PCR. Sequencer: Illumina HiSeq 2500. Molecular barcoding was employed in the preparation of TCR libraries, with unique molecular identifiers being used to normalize TCRbeta repertoire quantification. In TCRdb, the public reads were trimmed at Q25 with fastp and aligned with MiXCR, with productive beta chains retained. Rows are unified per CDR3 protein, each entry keeping the most common DNA and genes. The sample yields about 260,000 distinct CDR3 sequences; around 8% were counted once. The biggest ten clones account for roughly 6% of the sample. The treatment or condition tag for this specimen amounts to: allogeneic hematopoietic cell transplantation with graft depleted of TCRalphabeta T cells and CD19 B cells.

The sequencing here drew on PBMCs, mostly from graft donor cells, taken 180 days after TCRalphabeta/CD19-depleted stem cell transplant. These receptors all stem from a male patient younger than 18 who had a stem cell transplant for acute lymphoblastic leukemia, so the T cells may come from the graft donor.

This clonotype has only a few counts. The chain combines TRBV7-3 with TRBJ2-7; a weak D match, TRBD1 (7 bases). V was pared by 4 bases and J by 3 bases, with 10 bases between. The germline gives CDR1 SGHTA, CDR2 FQGTGA. This CDR3 contains 13 residues. In nucleotides, the CDR3 is TGTGCCAGCAGCTCGGGGGACAGCTACGAGCAGTACTTC. This encodes CASSSGDSYEQYF.

This clonotype was detected ten times or more. The rearrangement uses TRBV12-3 or TRBV12-4 and TRBJ1-1; TRBD1 matches at 8 bases. The CDR3 has 14 amino acids. The trim removed 7 bases at V and 6 bases at J, leaving 10 bases unmatched. CDR3 protein: CASTITGGKPEAFF. CDR3 coding DNA: TGTGCCAGCACCATTACAGGGGGAAAACCTGAAGCTTTCTTT.

Many counts were recorded for this clonotype. The V call is TRBV12-3 or TRBV12-4, the J call TRBJ2-1, with TRBD2 matching over 8 bases. V was clipped by 5 bases and J by 4 bases; unmatched bases: 7. This CDR3 spans 15 amino acids. The CDR3 DNA reads TGTGCCAGCAGTCCCGCCAGCGGGAGTTACAATGAGCAGTTCTTC. Translation gives CASSPASGSYNEQFF.

This clonotype has ten or more counts. J is TRBJ2-6 and V is TRBV12-3 or TRBV12-4; D is perhaps TRBD1 or TRBD2 (5 bases each). The CDR3 contains 17 residues. V shed 6 bases and J shed 0 bases, with 15 bases lying between them. As DNA, the CDR3 is TGTGCCAGCAGGAGGGACCGAATATTCTCTGGGGCCAACGTCCTGACTTTC. This gives the protein CASRRDRIFSGANVLTF.

This clonotype was counted ten times or more. CDR3 DNA sequence: TGTGCCAGCAGCCAACATCACAGGGCAGGCTCCTACGAGCAGTACTTC. As protein: CASSQHHRAGSYEQYF. The chain couples TRBV3-1 to TRBJ2-7; a weak D match, TRBD1 (6 bases). Deletions cut 2 bases from V and 0 bases from J, with 14 bases between. The CDR3 is made up of 16 amino acids. Germline CDR1 is LGHDT and CDR2 is YNNKEL (reference sequence).

This clonotype was counted many times. The V call is TRBV10-1, the J call TRBJ2-7, with no clear D. The CDR3 has 13 residues. The V end lost 0 bases, the J end lost 6 bases, and 9 bases lay between the germline ends. Per the germline V gene, CDR1 is WNHNN and CDR2 is SYGVQD (reference sequence). The CDR3 DNA follows: TGCGCCAGCAGTGAGTCTGGCTCCCGCGAGCAGTACTTC. Translation: CASSESGSREQYF.

As for this clonotype: A much larger clonotype is one base distant, so this may be a read error. The chain uses TRBV12-3 or TRBV12-4 and TRBJ1-6, with 9 bases identical to TRBD1. V lost 3 bases to trimming and J lost 8 bases; unmatched junction nucleotides: 5. The CDR3 length is 15 residues. The DNA of the CDR3 is TGTGCCAGCAGTTTCGGGACAGGGTTGTATTCACCCCTCCACTTT. Protein sequence: CASSFGTGLYSPLHF.

This clonotype was recorded at least ten times. This rearrangement joins TRBV7-8 to TRBJ1-6; the D is unclear. Per germline, CDR1 SGHVS and CDR2 FQNEAQ. This CDR3 has 15 amino acids. Trimming pared 1 base from V and 5 bases from J, leaving 9 bases between. In DNA form, the CDR3 reads TGTGCCAGCAGCTTAGAAAGATCAGATAATTCACCCCTCCACTTT. This gives the protein CASSLERSDNSPLHF.

This clonotype was counted many times. This chain links TRBV20-1 with TRBJ1-1; D gene ambiguous. The CDR3 totals 11 residues. Trimming stripped 5 bases from V and 3 bases from J, with 7 bases between. Germline-derived CDR1 and CDR2 are DFQATT and SNEGSKA (reference sequence). This chain's CDR3 is CSAFRDTEAFF. CDR3 in DNA: TGCAGTGCTTTTCGGGACACTGAAGCTTTCTTT.

This clonotype appeared many times. The genes are TRBV7-8 and TRBJ2-6; the match to TRBD1 covers 7 bases. Germline V gene sequence: CDR1 SGHVS, CDR2 FQNEAQ. V lost 3 bases to trimming and J lost 4 bases; unmatched junction nucleotides: 3. The CDR3 extends over 15 amino acids. The CDR3 nucleotides are TGTGCCAGCAGCTTGACAGGGTTAGGGGCCAACGTCCTGACTTTC. Its protein product is CASSLTGLGANVLTF.

In this sample, this clonotype turned up many times. V is TRBV12-3 or TRBV12-4 and J is TRBJ2-4; TRBD2 matches 9 bases. The CDR3 length is 16 residues. Trimming removed 3 bases from V and 8 bases from J; junction bases left unmatched: 11. CDR3 protein: CASSLRRGGLMDIQYF. CDR3 DNA sequence: TGTGCCAGCAGTTTGAGGCGGGGGGGGTTGATGGACATTCAGTACTTC.

This clonotype was seen many times. The chain uses TRBV28 and TRBJ1-3, with TRBD1 matching 8 bases. Germline CDR1 and CDR2: MDHEN and SYDVKM. CDR3 length: 20 amino acids. After removal of 0 bases from V and 1 base from J, the junction contained 14 bases not matched to a gene. CDR3 in DNA: TGTGCCAGCAGTTTATGGGGGGTGGGAGCAGGGGGCAGATCTGGAAACACCATATATTTT. This codes for CASSLWGVGAGGRSGNTIYF.

This clonotype occurred many times. The rearrangement links TRBV6-2 or TRBV6-3 to TRBJ2-2; tentatively, D is TRBD1 (5 bases). With 7 bases removed from V and 6 bases from J, the gap between germline ends came to 15 bases. Looked up from germline, CDR1 is MNHEY and CDR2 is SVGEGT. This CDR3 spans 14 amino acids. CDR3 coding DNA: TGTGCCAGCACCACGACAGTCCCCGCCGGGGAGCTGTTTTTT. It translates to CASTTTVPAGELFF.

Concerning this clonotype itself: A read error may be the cause here, since a much bigger clone is one base away. The V gene is TRBV27, the J gene TRBJ1-2, with D unresolved. Germline V lookup: CDR1 MNHEY, CDR2 SMNVEV (reference sequence). This CDR3 has 15 residues. Trimming removed 4 bases at V and 3 bases at J, with 15 bases between. CDR3 residues: CASSSRPHSDYGYTF. CDR3 DNA sequence: TGTGCCAGCAGTTCCCGACCGCATTCCGACTATGGCTACACCTTC.

This clonotype was counted ten times or more. The rearrangement joins TRBV5-5 to TRBJ2-2; no reliable D call. Trimming shortened V by 1 base and J by 7 bases, and 17 bases separated the two germline ends. The CDR3 loop spans 16 amino acids. Germline-derived CDR1 and CDR2 are SGHKS and YYEKEE (reference sequence). CDR3: CASSLISAPYRGELFF. The CDR3 DNA sequence: TGTGCCAGCAGCTTGATCTCGGCTCCCTACCGCGGGGAGCTGTTTTTT.

This clonotype was seen repeatedly, ten times or more. J is TRBJ2-5 and V is TRBV6-6, with 9 bases aligning to TRBD1. V lost 8 bases and J lost 5; bases outside the gene matches: 6. The length of the CDR3 is 13 residues. Germline-derived CDR1 and CDR2 are MNHNY and SVGAGI (reference sequence). The CDR3, as DNA: TGTGCCAGCGGGGACAGGGTCCGGGAGACCCAGTACTTC. Amino acid sequence: CASGDRVRETQYF.

This clonotype was observed many times. This rearrangement joins TRBV20-1 to TRBJ1-5; D is perhaps TRBD1 (5 bases). Deletions cut 2 bases from V and 2 bases from J, with 10 bases between. The CDR3 covers 14 residues. CDR1 and CDR2 from the germline V gene are DFQATT and SNEGSKA (reference sequence). The DNA for the CDR3 is TGCAGTGCTAGAACCAGGGTGGGCAATCAGCCCCAGCATTTT. Amino acid sequence: CSARTRVGNQPQHF.

This clonotype was detected ten times or more. The V and J genes are TRBV29-1 and TRBJ2-3, with 8 bases identical to TRBD2. Germline CDR1 reads SQVTM; CDR2 reads ANQGSEA. The J segment lost 1 base and the V segment lost 5 bases, leaving 5 bases of the junction unmatched. CDR3 length: 14 residues. The CDR3 here is CSVTAGDGTDTQYF. The CDR3 bases are TGCAGCGTTACAGCGGGAGATGGCACAGATACGCAGTATTTT.

In its sample, this clonotype was seen many times. The chain links TRBV15 to TRBJ2-7; D assignment may be TRBD1 or TRBD2 (5 bases each). The CDR3 covers 14 residues. The germline CDR1 and CDR2 sequences are LNHNV and YYDKDF (reference sequence). The V end was cut by 4 bases, the J end by 1 base, with 11 bases between. The CDR3, as DNA: TGTGCCACCAGCAACCGGGACGGATCCTACGAGCAGTACTTC. Amino acids: CATSNRDGSYEQYF. Full variable domain (remainder filled in from reference TRBV15 and TRBJ2-7): DAMVIQNPRYQVTQFGKPVTLSCSQTLNHNVMYWYQQKSSQAPKLLFHYYDKDFNNEADTPDNFQSRRPNTSFCFLDIRSPGLGDTAMYLCATSNRDGSYEQYFGPGTRLTVT.

In this sample, this clonotype turned up many times. The rearrangement links TRBV15 to TRBJ2-6; unclear D gene. The germline V gene encodes CDR1 LNHNV and CDR2 YYDKDF (reference sequence). V was shortened by 9 bases and J by 0 bases, with 6 bases between the two germline ends. There are 13 residues in the CDR3. The CDR3: CATQYSGANVLTF. The CDR3 nucleotides are TGTGCCACGCAGTACTCTGGGGCCAACGTCCTGACTTTC.